This TCR beta chain was captured in a study of T-cell memory formation after mild COVID-19. MiXCR, applied by TCRdb to the 5' RACE reads, yields one record per CDR3 protein. The sample contains hundreds of thousands of distinct CDR3 sequences, approximately 19% of which appear only once. Notes on the study in general: The study found contracting CD4+ clones mainly in CM and EM and contracting CD8+ clones in EMRA.

For this clonotype: Its specificity is not known.

The germline V gene has CDR1 SGHRS and CDR2 YFSETQ. The CDR3 loop spans 16 amino acids. Trimming left V 0 bases short and J 5 bases short, with 15 bases between. The chain has TRBV5-1 and TRBJ2-1; the D gene could be TRBD1 or TRBD2 (6 bases each). The clonotype comes from a man between 18 and 35 years old who had mild COVID-19 (a few samples of this study predate the infection). Cell type and time point are not known. The sample taken for sequencing was PBMCs or a T cell subset sorted from them (not recorded which). CDR3 DNA: TGCGCCAGCAGCTTGGCGAGGGGGGCGCGGGACAATGAGCAGTTCTTC. Protein product: CASSLARGARDNEQFF. The complete variable domain, with remaining parts taken from reference TRBV5-1 and TRBJ2-1, reads KAGVTQTPRYLIKTRGQQVTLSCSPISGHRSVSWYQQTPGQGLQFLFEYFSETQRNKGNFPGRFSGRQFSNSRSEMNVSTLELGDSALYLCASSLARGARDNEQFFGPGTRLTVL.